These 23 T cell receptor beta chains were all obtained from the same sample, sequenced in a study of T cell responses to AZD1222 COVID-19 vaccine. Method: immunoSEQ multiplex PCR; TCRdb's copy keeps in-frame clones and lacks some. The sample yields tens of thousands of clones, 89% seen once. The material was peripheral blood, obtained on day 0 of AZD1222 vaccination. The source of these receptors is an adult in good health.

The rearrangement joins TRBV6-5 to TRBJ1-1, with no clear D. The CDR3 is 13 residues long. Germline CDR1 and CDR2: MNHEY and SVGAGI. V lost 0 bases to trimming and J lost 1 base, with 3 bases between them. The CDR3 nucleotides read TGTGCCAGCAGTTACTCCCAGAACACTGAAGCTTTCTTT. It translates to CASSYSQNTEAFF.

The V call is TRBV5-1, the J call TRBJ2-3; tentative D call: TRBD2 (6 bases). This CDR3 region has 14 residues. V was pared by 2 bases and J by 1 base, with 8 bases between. Germline V gene data show CDR1 as SGHRS and CDR2 as YFSETQ. The CDR3 DNA is TGCGCCAGCAGCTTAGCGGGCGGCACAGATACGCAGTATTTT. Residues: CASSLAGGTDTQYF.

The genes are TRBV7-2 and TRBJ2-7, with 12 bases matching TRBD2. The germline V gene has CDR1 SGHTA and CDR2 FQGNSA. This CDR3 has 15 amino acids. V shed 0 bases, J shed 6 bases, and the junction held 3 bases outside the gene matches. CDR3 loop: CASSLAQGLAGEQYF. The CDR3 nucleotides read TGTGCCAGCAGCTTAGCGCAGGGACTAGCGGGCGAGCAGTACTTC. Supplemented by reference TRBV7-2 and TRBJ2-7, the full variable domain reads GAGVSQSPSNKVTEKGKDVELRCDPISGHTALYWYRQSLGQGLEFLIYFQGNSAPDKSGLPSDRFSAERTGGSVSTLTIQRTQQEDSAVYLCASSLAQGLAGEQYFGPGTRLTVT.

This clone has just a few counts. The rearrangement uses TRBV2 and TRBJ1-1; 7 bases align to TRBD1. V shed 6 bases and J 10 bases; nucleotides not matched to a gene: 11. This CDR3 is 13 amino acids long. Germline V gene sequence: CDR1 SNHLY, CDR2 FYNNEI. The CDR3 sequence: CASSKTGIPRAFF. As DNA, the CDR3 is TGTGCCAGCAGCAAGACAGGGATCCCCCGAGCTTTCTTT.

The rearrangement joins TRBV29-1 to TRBJ2-1; the D is unclear. The germline V gene encodes CDR1 SQVTM and CDR2 ANQGSEA. This CDR3 contains 15 residues. Trimming pared 7 bases from V and 0 bases from J, leaving 16 bases between. CDR3: CSARQFPSSYNEQFF. The CDR3 DNA reads TGCAGCGCGCGGCAGTTCCCGAGCTCCTACAATGAGCAGTTCTTC.

The chain carries TRBV28 and TRBJ2-7; D gene unclear. V was pared by 7 bases and J by 5 bases, with 12 bases between. The CDR3 consists of 12 residues. In germline, CDR1 is MDHEN, CDR2 SYDVKM. CDR3 coding DNA: TGTGCCAGCACCACTCCGGCGGACGAGCAGTACTTC. It is translated as CASTTPADEQYF.

J is TRBJ2-3 and V is TRBV24-1, with 12 nucleotides matching TRBD2. Trimming at V came to 5 bases and at J to 5 bases, leaving 13 bases not matched to a gene. This CDR3 is built from 18 residues. Looked up from germline, CDR1 is KGHDR and CDR2 is SFDVKD. CDR3 DNA sequence: TGTGCCACCAGTGCTGGCCGACTAGCGGGAGCGGGGGAAGATACGCAGTATTTT. This codes for CATSAGRLAGAGEDTQYF.

V gene TRBV2 combines with J gene TRBJ1-5; 7 nucleotides agree with TRBD1. The CDR3 is made up of 15 amino acids. Per the germline V gene, CDR1 is SNHLY and CDR2 is FYNNEI. V trimming: 4 bases; J trimming: 4 bases; junction bases outside the gene matches: 7. CDR3 sequence: CASSGGGPANQPQHF. CDR3 nucleotides: TGTGCCAGCAGTGGAGGGGGCCCCGCAAATCAGCCCCAGCATTTT.

The rearrangement links TRBV28 to TRBJ1-1; D remains unclear. Germline V gene data show CDR1 as MDHEN and CDR2 as SYDVKM. The ends were cut back, 4 bases at V and 1 base at J, with 13 bases in the middle. The CDR3 loop spans 15 amino acids. As DNA, the CDR3 is TGTGCCAGCAGTTCGGCCCCCCCACCGAACACTGAAGCTTTCTTT. This translates into CASSSAPPPNTEAFF.

This clone was picked up one time. The rearrangement links TRBV29-1 to TRBJ2-1; D might be TRBD2 (6 bases). CDR3 length equals 12 residues. V was clipped by 4 bases and J by 6 bases, with 10 bases between them. Germline V CDR1 and CDR2: SQVTM, ANQGSEA. The CDR3 region is CSVATSFNEQFF. CDR3 coding DNA: TGCAGCGTTGCTACTAGCTTCAATGAGCAGTTCTTC.

This clone was detected only a few times. The chain uses TRBV28 and TRBJ1-3, with D hard to call. The CDR3 length is 15 residues. V shed 3 bases and J shed 2 bases, with 11 bases lying between them. Germline loops: CDR1 MDHEN, CDR2 SYDVKM. The CDR3 region has the DNA TGTGCCAGCAGTTTCCAGTCTCGTCCTGGAAACACCATATATTTT. This encodes CASSFQSRPGNTIYF.

This clone has a handful of counts. V is TRBV19 and J is TRBJ2-1; D not resolved. The V gene lost 3 bases and the J gene lost 6 bases, with 9 bases spanning the gap. The germline CDR1 and CDR2 sequences are LNHDA and SQIVND (reference sequence). The CDR3 extends over 13 amino acids. CDR3 DNA: TGTGCCAGTAGTATTAACACTTTCAATGAGCAGTTCTTC. It translates to CASSINTFNEQFF.

This clone appeared a single time. This chain joins TRBV29-1 and TRBJ1-5; weak D call: TRBD1 (6 bases). From germline, CDR1 is SQVTM and CDR2 ANQGSEA. Trimming pared 0 bases from V and 7 bases from J, leaving 10 bases between. The CDR3 totals 13 residues. The CDR3 loop is CSVEDPQGQPQHF. In nucleotides, the CDR3 is TGCAGCGTTGAAGATCCACAGGGACAGCCCCAGCATTTT.

The table lists this clone with a few counts. J is TRBJ1-5 and V is TRBV30, with D tentatively TRBD1 (6 bases). CDR1 and CDR2 from the germline V gene are GTSNPN and SVGIG (reference sequence). V was shortened by 0 bases and J by 4 bases, with 13 bases between the two germline ends. CDR3 size: 15 residues. The CDR3 sequence is CAWSVRGAGNQPQHF. The CDR3 coding sequence is TGTGCCTGGAGTGTACGGGGGGCAGGGAATCAGCCCCAGCATTTT. The variable domain in full, with the rest retrieved from reference TRBV30 and TRBJ1-5, is SQTIHQWPATLVQPVGSPLSLECTVEGTSNPNLYWYRQAAGRGLQLLFYSVGIGQISSEVPQNLSASRPQDRQFILSSKKLLLSDSGFYLCAWSVRGAGNQPQHFGDGTRLSIL.

In regard to this clone: Different DNA sequences within this sample yield the same CDR3. This chain joins TRBV15 and TRBJ2-1; maybe TRBD2 (6 bases). Trimming stripped 0 bases from V and 7 bases from J, with 10 bases between. The CDR3 runs to 14 residues. The V gene's germline CDR1 is LNHNV and CDR2 YYDKDF (reference sequence). The CDR3 coding sequence is TGTGCCACCAGCAGAGATGGGGGGAATAATGAGCAGTTCTTC. It translates to CATSRDGGNNEQFF.

The chain joins TRBV13 to TRBJ2-1; D remains unclear. The CDR3 has 13 amino acids. Trimming stripped 5 bases from V and 9 bases from J, with 14 bases between. In germline, CDR1 is PRHDT, CDR2 FYEKMQ (reference sequence). This CDR3 is CASSLVSVPEQFF. Written as DNA, the CDR3 is TGTGCCAGCAGCCTTGTCTCTGTCCCTGAGCAGTTCTTC.

The rearrangement links TRBV18 to TRBJ1-2; D ambiguous. Germline CDR1 and CDR2: KGHSH and LQKENI. V shed 6 bases and J shed 5 bases, with 13 bases lying between them. The CDR3 contains 13 residues. As DNA, the CDR3 is TGTGCCAGCTCGGATGGTCGCTGGTATGGCTACACCTTC. It encodes CASSDGRWYGYTF.

V usage is TRBV7-9 and J usage is TRBJ2-1; TRBD2 might be the D (5 bases). CDR1 is SEHNR, CDR2 FQNEAQ, per germline (reference sequence). V was shortened by 5 bases and J by 9 bases, with 14 bases between the two germline ends. The CDR3 length is 13 residues. The CDR3 DNA reads as TGTGCCAGCAGCGCTAAGCCGGGGAGTGAGCAGTTCTTC. It specifies CASSAKPGSEQFF. The complete variable domain, with remaining parts taken from reference TRBV7-9 and TRBJ2-1, reads DTGVSQNPRHKITKRGQNVTFRCDPISEHNRLYWYRQTLGQGPEFLTYFQNEAQLEKSRLLSDRFSAERPKGSFSTLEIQRTEQGDSAMYLCASSAKPGSEQFFGPGTRLTVL.

This clone was seen only once. The chain recombines TRBV24-1 with TRBJ2-1; 10 nucleotides align to TRBD2. The CDR3 contains 16 residues. CDR1 KGHDR and CDR2 SFDVKD come from the germline V gene. J gave up 2 bases and V 2 bases, and 2 bases lay outside the gene matches. CDR3 bases: TGTGCCACCAGTGATTCCGGGACTAGCGCCTACAATGAGCAGTTCTTC. Encoded protein: CATSDSGTSAYNEQFF.

The chain joins TRBV28 to TRBJ2-5; TRBD1 aligns across 7 bases. V was pared by 3 bases and J by 6 bases, with 7 bases of the junction left unmatched. Per germline, CDR1 MDHEN and CDR2 SYDVKM. The CDR3 covers 14 residues. CDR3 residues: CASSFSRDSQTQYF. The CDR3 DNA reads as TGTGCCAGCAGTTTCTCCCGGGACAGCCAGACCCAGTACTTC.

The chain joins TRBV4-1 to TRBJ1-1; maybe TRBD1 (6 bases). Trimming pared 0 bases from V and 0 bases from J, leaving 17 bases between. This CDR3 is 18 amino acids long. The germline CDR1 and CDR2 sequences are MGHRA and YSYEKL. Here the CDR3 DNA reads TGCGCCAGCAGCCAAGATTTGGGGGCAGGGGACATGAACACTGAAGCTTTCTTT. Protein: CASSQDLGAGDMNTEAFF.

For the CDR3, the DNA is TGTGCCAGCAGCTTAGGGGGGAACTCCTACGAGCAGTACTTC. Residues: CASSLGGNSYEQYF. This rearrangement joins TRBV7-9 to TRBJ2-7; D may correspond to TRBD1 or TRBD2 (5 bases each). The CDR3 is 14 amino acids. CDR1 and CDR2 (germline): SEHNR, FQNEAQ (reference sequence). V dropped 1 base and J dropped 0 bases, with 7 bases sitting between them.

The V and J genes are TRBV28 and TRBJ1-5, with 8 positions matching TRBD1. The CDR3 sequence is 15 residues long. The J segment lost 6 bases and the V segment lost 5 bases, leaving 9 bases of the junction unmatched. Germline CDR1 reads MDHEN; CDR2 reads SYDVKM. As DNA, the CDR3 is TGTGCCAGCAGTACAGGACAGGGATTATCTCAGCCCCAGCATTTT. This encodes CASSTGQGLSQPQHF.